This T cell receptor beta chain appears in the sequencing data of a study of cytomegalovirus exposure and HLA in healthy donors. About the research overall: Earlier results showed almost 120 million unique TCR beta sequences derived from approximately 180 million T cells.

60 Vbeta and 13 Jbeta primers were used in PCR. Assay: immunoSEQ multiplex PCR; the TCRdb copy retains only in-frame clones and omits some. The sample lists fewer than 200,000 clones, 60% to 85% occurring once. Germline lookup yields CDR1 SNHLY and CDR2 FYNNEI. The CDR3 runs 16 residues. Germline trimming cut 5 bases from V and 0 bases from J; bases unmatched to any gene: 4. General study points: The study listed some 160 cytomegalovirus-associated TCR beta chains.

Details on this clone: Its cognate antigen is unknown.

The genes are TRBV2 and TRBJ2-6; 7 nucleotides align to TRBD1. Material: PBMCs. This TCR derives from a man aged 40-50 years in good health and CMV-seronegative. The CDR3 spells CASSIQGPSGANVLTF. CDR3 bases: TGTGCCAGCAGTATACAGGGGCCCTCTGGGGCCAACGTCCTGACTTTC.